This is a list of T cell receptor beta chains from one sample in a study of blood T cell repertoires in COVID-19. This table comes from immunoSEQ multiplex PCR, and its TCRdb copy is limited to in-frame clones, with some not included. The sample contains a few hundred thousand clones, about four fifths of which appear only once. The sequenced material came from peripheral blood. These receptors were obtained from a woman aged 40 to 50 who had recovered from COVID-19. Each CDR3 is given with its conserved first and last residue. A D gene is named only where the DNA matches it firmly. Expanded clones get a size class; other rows say once, few or many, or leave the size out.

d_call | j_call | clone_size | v_call | cdr3_nt | cdr3_aa
. | TRBJ1-6 | . | TRBV28 | TGTGCCAGCAGCCCCTTCCAGGGTTTCGGTTCACCCCTCCACTTT | CASSPFQGFGSPLHF
. | TRBJ1-4 | . | TRBV4-1 | TGCGCCAGCAGCCAAGGCAGGGAGGTGGAAAAACTGTTTTTT | CASSQGREVEKLFF
. | TRBJ1-6 | many | TRBV3-1/TRBV3-2 | TGTGCCAGCAGCCAAGGCCAGGCCTTGCCCAATTCACCCCTCCACTTT | CASSQGQALPNSPLHF
. | TRBJ2-7 | . | TRBV2 | TGTGCCAGCGAAGCGGACTCGTCCTACGAGCAGTACTTC | CASEADSSYEQYF
. | TRBJ2-2 | few | TRBV27 | TGTGCCAGCAGTGTGGTTAGGGGCGGGGAGCTGTTTTTT | CASSVVRGGELFF
TRBD1 | TRBJ1-1 | . | TRBV5-4 | TGTGCCAGCAGCTCAGGGGGTACTGAAGCTTTCTTT | CASSSGGTEAFF
TRBD1 | TRBJ2-7 | . | TRBV5-1 | TGCGCCAGCAGACTGGCAAACAGGGGCCGGTCGAACTACGAGCAGTACTTC | CASRLANRGRSNYEQYF
. | TRBJ2-2 | . | TRBV29-1 | TGCAGCGTTGCCGGGTACACCGGGGAGCTGTTTTTT | CSVAGYTGELFF
. | TRBJ2-7 | few | TRBV19 | TGTGCCAGTAGTTCAGGAACAGCATACGAGCAGTACTTC | CASSSGTAYEQYF
TRBD1 | TRBJ1-1 | . | TRBV9 | TGTGCCAGCAGCGTAGGTCAGGGGGCCGAAGCTTTCTTT | CASSVGQGAEAFF
TRBD1 | TRBJ1-1 | . | TRBV30 | TGTGCCTGGAGTGGGGGGGCACAGGGGCAGAACACTGAAGCTTTCTTT | CAWSGGAQGQNTEAFF
TRBD1 | TRBJ1-2 | . | TRBV19 | TGTGCCAGTAGTCCCGGAGGGGGCGAAGATGGCTACACCTTC | CASSPGGGEDGYTF
. | TRBJ2-7 | . | TRBV7-3 | TGTGCCAGCAGCTTAGGGCAATTACCCTACGAGCAGTACTTC | CASSLGQLPYEQYF
. | TRBJ1-4 | . | TRBV5-6 | TGTGCCAGCAGCTCGCGGGCAGCAACTAATGAAAAACTGTTTTTT | CASSSRAATNEKLFF
TRBD2 | TRBJ2-1 | . | TRBV10-3 | TGTGCCATCAGCCTCGTGAGGGGCGGGGGGAGAGATGAGCAGTTCTTC | CAISLVRGGGRDEQFF
TRBD1 | TRBJ1-5 | . | TRBV28 | TGTGCCACCCAGTTTATCTGGGTGATTGCGGACAGGGACAATCAGCCCCAGCATTTT | CATQFIWVIADRDNQPQHF
TRBD1 | TRBJ2-3 | . | TRBV6-5 | TGTGCCAGCAGGTCCCCAGGGGGCCCAGATACGCAGTATTTT | CASRSPGGPDTQYF
. | TRBJ2-1 | once | TRBV7-9 | TGTGCCAGCAGCTTAGACCTGAGCCCCAATGAGCAGTTCTTC | CASSLDLSPNEQFF
. | TRBJ1-5 | few | TRBV3-1/TRBV3-2 | TGTGCCAGCAGCCTTTCAGGGAACCAGCCCCAGCATTTT | CASSLSGNQPQHF
. | TRBJ1-4 | . | TRBV27 | TGTGCCAGCAGCCGCTTGACAGTAGACAATGAAAAACTGTTTTTT | CASSRLTVDNEKLFF
. | TRBJ1-5 | once | TRBV12-3/TRBV12-4 | TGTGCCAGCAGGTATGACAGGTATCAGCCCCAGCATTTT | CASRYDRYQPQHF
. | TRBJ2-5 | . | TRBV3-1/TRBV3-2 | TGTGCCAGCAGCCAAGAGAGCTGGGAGACCCAGTACTTC | CASSQESWETQYF
TRBD2 | TRBJ2-3 | . | TRBV18 | TGTGCCAGCTCCACTGAACGGGGGGGCTCGGCAGATACGCAGTATTTT | CASSTERGGSADTQYF
. | TRBJ1-2 | . | TRBV7-2 | TGTGCCAGCAGCTTAGCAACTTCAGGGTTTGGCTACACCTTC | CASSLATSGFGYTF
TRBD1 | TRBJ1-1 | . | TRBV19 | TGTGCCAGTAGTATGGTCGGCAGGGGGCGCGACACTGAAGCTTTCTTT | CASSMVGRGRDTEAFF
TRBD2 | TRBJ2-1 | few | TRBV5-1 | TGCGCCAGCAGCTTGTTGGGACTAGCGAGGGGGGCCTACAATGAGCAGTTCTTC | CASSLLGLARGAYNEQFF
TRBD1 | TRBJ1-4 | . | TRBV9 | TGTGCCAGCAGCGTAGGTGGGACAGGGGGGTATGAAAAACTGTTTTTT | CASSVGGTGGYEKLFF
TRBD1 | TRBJ2-5 | . | TRBV19 | TGTGCCAGTAGTATAGGGTTGGGCAGGGGGCACGAGACCCAGTACTTC | CASSIGLGRGHETQYF
. | TRBJ1-3 | few | TRBV21-1 | TGTGCCAGCAGCAAAGGACATGGGCTGGGACAGGGTTGGCTCGGCCTAAACACCATATATTTT | CASSKGHGLGQGWLGLNTIYF
. | TRBJ1-2 | . | TRBV12-3/TRBV12-4 | TGTGCCAGCAGTTTAGGCAGGGCTGGCTACACCTTC | CASSLGRAGYTF
. | TRBJ1-3 | . | TRBV5-1 | TGCGCCAGCAGCTTGGGAGCTAACTCTGGAAACACCATATATTTT | CASSLGANSGNTIYF
TRBD2 | TRBJ2-2 | . | TRBV5-1 | TGCGCCAGCAGTCCATGGAGCGGGGGGAGTCACACCGGGGAGCTGTTTTTT | CASSPWSGGSHTGELFF
. | TRBJ1-6 | . | TRBV11-1 | TGTGCCAGCAGCTCCAGACACCGTAATTCACCCCTCCACTTT | CASSSRHRNSPLHF